This entry lists 17 T cell receptor beta chains sequenced from one sample in a study of blood T cell repertoires in COVID-19. The method was immunoSEQ multiplex PCR; TCRdb's version includes in-frame clones alone and lacks a portion of them. The repertoire holds 270,000 or so clones, with approximately 88% as singletons. Sequences were obtained from peripheral blood. The receptor source for this set is a middle-aged woman who had recovered from COVID-19.

The rearrangement uses TRBV2 and TRBJ2-7; 9 bases agree with TRBD2. The CDR3 runs 15 residues. V gave up 6 bases and J gave up 0 bases; unmatched junction bases: 6. CDR1 is SNHLY, CDR2 FYNNEI, per germline. CDR3 in DNA: TGTGCCAGCAGAGAGGCTAGCGGGGCCTCCTACGAGCAGTACTTC. Translation gives CASREASGASYEQYF.

As DNA, the CDR3 is TGTGCCAGCAGCCCCGGCGGGTCGGAGCAGTACTTC. The encoded protein is CASSPGGSEQYF. The chain has TRBV7-9 and TRBJ2-7; D possibly corresponds to TRBD2 (5 bases). From germline, CDR1 is SEHNR and CDR2 FQNEAQ (reference sequence). V was clipped by 5 bases and J by 7 bases, with 12 bases between them. This CDR3 contains 12 residues.

This rearrangement joins TRBV19 to TRBJ2-5, with D perhaps matching TRBD2 (5 bases). Germline V gene lookup returns CDR1 LNHDA and CDR2 SQIVND (reference sequence). The length of the CDR3 is 17 residues. V lost 4 bases, J lost 4 bases, and 22 bases lay in between. CDR3: CASSTLERASIGETQYF. The CDR3, as DNA: TGTGCCAGTAGTACCCTCGAGAGGGCCTCGATTGGAGAGACCCAGTACTTC.

This chain uses TRBV7-9 with TRBJ2-7; weak D call: TRBD1 (5 bases). CDR1 SEHNR and CDR2 FQNEAQ come from the germline V gene (reference sequence). The length of the CDR3 is 14 residues. V was shortened by 5 bases and J by 3 bases, with 14 bases between the two germline ends. The CDR3 spells CASSDQGSRYEQYF. CDR3 sequence (DNA): TGTGCCAGCAGCGATCAGGGATCCCGCTACGAGCAGTACTTC.

The J gene is TRBJ2-3, the V gene TRBV10-1, with D possibly TRBD1 on 6 matching bases. V shed 3 bases and J shed 2 bases, with 12 bases lying between them. This CDR3 has 15 amino acids. CDR1 WNHNN and CDR2 SYGVQD come from the germline V gene (reference sequence). The CDR3, as DNA: TGCGCCAGCAGTGATGGGGGCAGGAACACAGATACGCAGTATTTT. This gives the protein CASSDGGRNTDTQYF.

The rearrangement joins TRBV2 to TRBJ2-1; 9 positions agree with TRBD2. This CDR3 contains 16 residues. J gave up 5 bases and V 5 bases, and 10 bases lay outside the gene matches. In germline, CDR1 is SNHLY, CDR2 FYNNEI. CDR3 coding DNA: TGTGCCAGCAGTCCCGCTCTAGCGGGGACGCACAATGAGCAGTTCTTC. This gives the protein CASSPALAGTHNEQFF.

The V call is TRBV27, the J call TRBJ2-1; TRBD2 is a possible D gene (5 bases). The CDR3 sequence is 12 residues long. Germline loops: CDR1 MNHEY, CDR2 SMNVEV (reference sequence). Trimming took 7 bases from V and 7 from J, leaving 11 bases between them. The CDR3 reads CASTDWRNEQFF. The CDR3 coding sequence is TGTGCCAGCACGGACTGGAGAAATGAGCAGTTCTTC.

As to this clone: Different DNA sequences within this sample yield the same CDR3. The J gene is TRBJ2-7, the V gene TRBV5-1; 10 positions agree with TRBD2. The CDR3 consists of 15 residues. CDR1 and CDR2 from the germline V gene are SGHRS and YFSETQ. Trimming took 0 bases from V and 0 from J; bases not matched to a gene: 0. The CDR3 region is CASSLGLAGSYEQYF. The CDR3 bases are TGCGCCAGCAGCTTGGGACTAGCGGGCTCCTACGAGCAGTACTTC.

The chain links TRBV9 to TRBJ2-7; D remains ambiguous. Trimming took 4 bases from V and 5 from J, leaving 16 bases between them. The CDR3 loop spans 14 amino acids. Germline CDR1 reads SGDLS; CDR2 reads YYNGEE. CDR3 protein: CASSPRARGDEQYF. Written as DNA, the CDR3 is TGTGCCAGCAGCCCTAGAGCGAGAGGCGACGAGCAGTACTTC.

The chain recombines TRBV19 with TRBJ1-1; D gene unclear. V was pared by 2 bases and J by 4 bases, with 11 bases between. The CDR3 consists of 14 residues. Germline values: CDR1 LNHDA, CDR2 SQIVND (reference sequence). CDR3 region: CASSIYGMGTEAFF. The CDR3, as DNA: TGTGCCAGTAGTATATACGGGATGGGCACTGAAGCTTTCTTT. The full variable domain, its missing parts supplied by reference TRBV19 and TRBJ1-1, is DGGITQSPKYLFRKEGQNVTLSCEQNLNHDAMYWYRQDPGQGLRLIYYSQIVNDFQKGDIAEGYSVSREKKESFPLTVTSAQKNPTAFYLCASSIYGMGTEAFFGQGTRLTVV.

The chain carries TRBV7-9 and TRBJ1-6; 8 bases fit TRBD1. V trimming: 1 base; J trimming: 3 bases; junction bases outside the gene matches: 2. This CDR3 spans 16 amino acids. Germline CDR1 is SEHNR and CDR2 is FQNEAQ (reference sequence). CDR3 sequence: CASSLGDRGYNSPLHF. The CDR3 DNA reads TGTGCCAGCAGCTTAGGCGACAGGGGCTATAATTCACCCCTCCACTTT.

The J gene is TRBJ2-7, the V gene TRBV28; the D gene is possibly TRBD2 (5 bases). Germline V gives CDR1 MDHEN, CDR2 SYDVKM. This CDR3 is built from 14 residues. Trimming left V 9 bases short and J 3 bases short, with 18 bases between. In nucleotides, the CDR3 is TGTGCCAGTACGACTACCCAAGGTCACTACGAGCAGTACTTC. It yields the protein CASTTTQGHYEQYF. Full variable domain (remainder filled in from reference TRBV28 and TRBJ2-7): DVKVTQSSRYLVKRTGEKVFLECVQDMDHENMFWYRQDPGLGLRLIYFSYDVKMKEKGDIPEGYSVSREKKERFSLILESASTNQTSMYLCASTTTQGHYEQYFGPGTRLTVT.

This rearrangement joins TRBV5-6 to TRBJ1-2; a weak D match, TRBD1 (6 bases). CDR1 and CDR2 from the germline V gene are SGHDT and YYEEEE. The CDR3 runs 15 residues. V lost 1 base and J 0 bases, leaving 10 bases between the germline ends. Written as DNA, the CDR3 is TGTGCCAGCAGCTTGTTTTCAGGGGCTAACTATGGCTACACCTTC. This encodes CASSLFSGANYGYTF.

This chain links TRBV9 with TRBJ1-1; 8 bases map to TRBD1. With 4 bases clipped from V and 0 bases from J, the junction kept 11 bases outside the gene matches. The CDR3 is 17 residues long. Germline V gene data show CDR1 as SGDLS and CDR2 as YYNGEE. In nucleotides, the CDR3 is TGTGCCAGCAGCCCAACGGGACAGGCGATGATGAACACTGAAGCTTTCTTT. It encodes CASSPTGQAMMNTEAFF.

The V gene is TRBV7-8, the J gene TRBJ2-1, with D possibly matching TRBD2 (5 bases). V was trimmed by 5 bases and J by 7 bases, leaving 12 bases between them. Germline lookup yields CDR1 SGHVS and CDR2 FQNEAQ. The CDR3 has 13 residues. The CDR3 nucleotides read TGTGCCAGCAGCCTCCGACTAAGGAATGAGCAGTTCTTC. Translating it yields CASSLRLRNEQFF.

The V and J genes are TRBV5-4 and TRBJ2-5; TRBD1 agrees at 9 bases. From germline, CDR1 is SGHNT and CDR2 YYREEE (reference sequence). This CDR3 is built from 14 residues. V was pared by 4 bases and J by 5 bases, with 6 bases of the junction left unmatched. The CDR3 DNA is TGTGCCAGCAGCGGACAGGGGCCCTGGGAGACCCAGTACTTC. This sequence encodes CASSGQGPWETQYF. Looking up the rest from reference TRBV5-4 and TRBJ2-5 gives the full variable domain: ETGVTQSPTHLIKTRGQQVTLRCSSQSGHNTVSWYQQALGQGPQFIFQYYREEENGRGNFPPRFSGLQFPNYSSELNVNALELDDSALYLCASSGQGPWETQYFGPGTRLLVL.

CDR3 amino acids: CASSELEWGATEAFF. As DNA, the CDR3 is TGTGCCAGCAGTGAATTAGAATGGGGAGCCACTGAAGCTTTCTTT. The chain links TRBV25-1 to TRBJ1-1; the D is unclear. With 1 base removed from V and 4 bases from J, the gap between germline ends came to 13 bases. Germline V CDR1 and CDR2: MGHDK, SYGVNS. The CDR3 is 15 amino acids. The complete variable domain, with remaining parts taken from reference TRBV25-1 and TRBJ1-1, reads EADIYQTPRYLVIGTGKKITLECSQTMGHDKMYWYQQDPGMELHLIHYSYGVNSTEKGDLSSESTVSRIRTEHFPLTLESARPSHTSQYLCASSELEWGATEAFFGQGTRLTVV.